The 24 T cell receptor beta chains reported below all come from one sample, sequenced in a study of T cells in Graves' hyperthyroidism and ophthalmopathy. Template material for amplifying TCR beta CDR3 regions consisted of RNA transcripts. HTBI primers were the set used in a first-round RT-PCR of the TCR CDR3. TCRdb re-called the multiplex PCR reads with MiXCR, one entry per CDR3 protein. Of about 640,000 distinct CDR3 sequences listed, roughly 20% are singletons. Material for sequencing was blood. These receptors were obtained from a man aged 25 to 40 with Graves' ophthalmopathy.

In its sample, this clonotype was seen a few times. The gene calls are TRBV5-1 and TRBJ2-1; 7 nucleotides agree with TRBD1. This CDR3 spans 15 amino acids. V gave up 1 base and J gave up 6 bases; unmatched junction bases: 7. Germline CDR1 and CDR2: SGHRS and YFSETQ. The DNA for the CDR3 is TGCGCCAGCAGCTTGACAGGGGCACTTGTCAATGAGCAGTTCTTC. This gives the protein CASSLTGALVNEQFF.

This clonotype was counted between two and nine times. This sequence joins TRBV7-3 and TRBJ2-2; tentatively, D is TRBD1 (7 bases). V lost 5 bases and J 5 bases, leaving 15 bases between the germline ends. The CDR3 length is 15 residues. Looked up from germline, CDR1 is SGHTA and CDR2 is FQGTGA. CDR3 bases: TGTGCCAGCAGCCCATCAGGGGGGAGAACCGGGGAGCTGTTTTTT. Translation gives CASSPSGGRTGELFF.

This clonotype was seen more than once but under ten times. The gene calls are TRBV27 and TRBJ2-7, with a possible D match to TRBD2 (5 bases). V dropped 8 bases and J dropped 4 bases, with 18 bases sitting between them. Germline V gene lookup returns CDR1 MNHEY and CDR2 SMNVEV (reference sequence). The CDR3 runs to 14 residues. This chain's CDR3 is CASAIGGRKYEQYF. The CDR3 bases are TGTGCCAGCGCTATCGGCGGGCGTAAATACGAGCAGTACTTC.

This clonotype was detected a few times. The rearrangement joins TRBV3-1 to TRBJ2-3, with 8 bases that match TRBD2. Germline V lookup: CDR1 LGHDT, CDR2 YNNKEL (reference sequence). The CDR3 is made up of 15 amino acids. V was clipped by 1 base and J by 5 bases; unmatched bases: 5. CDR3 in amino acids: CASSQVTGGLDTQYF. In DNA form, the CDR3 reads TGTGCCAGCAGCCAAGTGACGGGAGGGTTAGATACGCAGTATTTT.

This rearrangement joins TRBV5-1 to TRBJ2-7; D is tentatively TRBD1 or TRBD2 (5 bases each). The V and J ends lost 0 bases and 6 bases respectively, with 10 bases between them. There are 13 residues in the CDR3. Germline assignment: CDR1 SGHRS and CDR2 YFSETQ. The CDR3: CASSLGFGAEQYF. The CDR3 bases are TGCGCCAGCAGCTTGGGGTTCGGGGCCGAGCAGTACTTC.

In this sample, this clonotype turned up once. J is TRBJ2-7 and V is TRBV10-1; no definite D call. Trimming left V 4 bases short and J 4 bases short, with 11 bases between. CDR1 and CDR2 from the germline V gene are WNHNN and SYGVQD (reference sequence). The CDR3 is 13 residues long. CDR3 sequence: CASSGKGWYEQYF. DNA of the CDR3: TGCGCCAGCAGTGGAAAGGGATGGTACGAGCAGTACTTC.

The chain is built from TRBV9 and TRBJ2-3, with a possible D match to TRBD1 (6 bases). This CDR3 region has 15 residues. Trimming cost V 0 bases and J 4 bases, with 12 bases left between them. Germline V gene data show CDR1 as SGDLS and CDR2 as YYNGEE. The CDR3 coding sequence is TGTGCCAGCAGCGTAGCGAGGGGGAGAGCAGATACGCAGTATTTT. Protein product: CASSVARGRADTQYF.

CDR3 nucleotides: TGTGCCAGCAGTCGAGAATCGAACCGATTCAGGAATGAGCAGTTCTTC. Translating it yields CASSRESNRFRNEQFF. This chain connects TRBV28 to TRBJ2-1; D gene unclear. Trimming took off 5 bases at V and 7 bases at J, with 21 bases between the two ends. There are 16 residues in the CDR3. Germline V gene data show CDR1 as MDHEN and CDR2 as SYDVKM.

This clonotype has ten or more counts. The V gene is TRBV7-9, the J gene TRBJ2-1; tentatively, D is TRBD1 (5 bases). The V end lost 0 bases, the J end lost 6 bases, and 9 bases lay between the germline ends. In germline, CDR1 is SEHNR, CDR2 FQNEAQ (reference sequence). The CDR3 contains 14 residues. CDR3 sequence: CASSLAGAPNEQFF. For the CDR3, the DNA is TGTGCCAGCAGCTTAGCAGGGGCCCCCAATGAGCAGTTCTTC.

The J gene is TRBJ2-1, the V gene TRBV7-9; 7 nucleotides align to TRBD1. Germline V gene data show CDR1 as SEHNR and CDR2 as FQNEAQ (reference sequence). J gave up 6 bases and V 5 bases, and 13 bases lay outside the gene matches. The CDR3 consists of 16 residues. CDR3 DNA sequence: TGTGCCAGCAGCAAAGGGGTATCAAGGGGGCCCAATGAGCAGTTCTTC. Protein: CASSKGVSRGPNEQFF.

This clonotype showed up many times. The rearrangement joins TRBV2 to TRBJ1-2; 8 bases map to TRBD1. This CDR3 has 16 residues. Germline values: CDR1 SNHLY, CDR2 FYNNEI. V shed 0 bases, J shed 2 bases, and the junction held 5 bases outside the gene matches. The CDR3 bases are TGTGCCAGCAGTGAAGCAGGACAGGGTGGAAACTATGGCTACACCTTC. Translating it yields CASSEAGQGGNYGYTF.

This clonotype has more than one count but fewer than ten. Given a much more abundant clone one base away, this may be a read error. No conserved phenylalanine or tryptophan is present at the end of the CDR3, so a read error is the likely explanation. The chain uses TRBV6-2 or TRBV6-3 and TRBJ1-1, with 7 bases that match TRBD1. Trimming at V came to 7 bases and at J to 6 bases, leaving 11 bases not matched to a gene. Germline CDR1 reads MNHEY; CDR2 reads SVGEGT. There are 14 residues in the CDR3. The CDR3 region is CASTRRQGSSEAFL. CDR3 DNA: TGTGCCAGCACCAGAAGACAGGGTTCGTCTGAAGCTTTCCTT.

This clonotype showed up just a few times. This chain connects TRBV28 to TRBJ2-3; D might be TRBD1 or TRBD2, each matching 5 bases. The germline V and J ends were trimmed by 1 base and 3 bases, with 8 bases remaining between them. The CDR3 runs 14 residues. From germline, CDR1 is MDHEN and CDR2 SYDVKM. CDR3 coding DNA: TGTGCCAGCAGTTTATTTGAGGGGACAGATACGCAGTATTTT. As protein: CASSLFEGTDTQYF.

V is TRBV28 and J is TRBJ1-6; D not certain. The length of the CDR3 is 11 residues. Germline V lookup: CDR1 MDHEN, CDR2 SYDVKM. Deletions cut 4 bases from V and 13 bases from J, with 8 bases between. The CDR3, as DNA: TGTGCCAGCAGTTCGCCCATGCCCCTCCACTTT. It is translated as CASSSPMPLHF.

In this sample, this clonotype turned up many times. The V gene is TRBV11-2, the J gene TRBJ2-1, with D unresolved. The V gene's germline CDR1 is SGHAT and CDR2 FQNNGV. The CDR3 has 15 residues. V lost 4 bases to trimming and J lost 5 bases, with 15 bases between them. The chain's CDR3 is CASSSEVVRNNEQFF. As DNA, the CDR3 is TGTGCCAGCAGCTCCGAGGTGGTACGGAACAATGAGCAGTTCTTC.

This clonotype was recorded many times. The rearrangement uses TRBV28 and TRBJ1-2; 9 nucleotides align to TRBD1. The CDR3 covers 14 residues. The junction had 8 bases not matched to a gene; V was cut back by 4 bases and J by 8 bases. From germline, CDR1 is MDHEN and CDR2 SYDVKM. The DNA of the CDR3 is TGTGCCAGCAGTTGGGGACAGGGCTATTACGGCTACACCTTC. It encodes CASSWGQGYYGYTF.

V is TRBV20-1 and J is TRBJ2-7, with a tentative D call TRBD1 (6 bases). CDR1 and CDR2 from the germline V gene are DFQATT and SNEGSKA (reference sequence). The CDR3 runs to 13 residues. Trimming took off 4 bases at V and 3 bases at J, with 13 bases between the two ends. CDR3 nucleotides: TGCAGTGCTACCAGGACAGCCCGCTACGAGCAGTACTTC. It encodes CSATRTARYEQYF.

The chain combines TRBV10-3 with TRBJ1-4; maybe TRBD1 (5 bases). Germline loops: CDR1 ENHRY, CDR2 SYGVKD. CDR3 size: 15 residues. Trimming stripped 5 bases from V and 3 bases from J, with 13 bases between. The CDR3 here is CAISPTDSPNEKLFF. Written as DNA, the CDR3 is TGTGCCATCAGTCCAACCGACAGCCCTAATGAAAAACTGTTTTTT.

This clonotype was detected only a few times. V usage is TRBV7-2 and J usage is TRBJ2-3; perhaps D is TRBD1 or TRBD2 (6 bases each). The V and J ends lost 5 bases and 2 bases respectively, with 17 bases between them. The CDR3 covers 16 residues. Germline V lookup: CDR1 SGHTA, CDR2 FQGNSA. The CDR3 protein is CASSPGAGPNTDTQYF. DNA of the CDR3: TGTGCCAGCAGCCCGGGGGCGGGCCCTAACACAGATACGCAGTATTTT. The full variable domain, its missing parts supplied by reference TRBV7-2 and TRBJ2-3, is GAGVSQSPSNKVTEKGKDVELRCDPISGHTALYWYRQSLGQGLEFLIYFQGNSAPDKSGLPSDRFSAERTGGSVSTLTIQRTQQEDSAVYLCASSPGAGPNTDTQYFGPGTRLTVL.

The CDR3 here is CASSIQATTNEKLFF. The DNA of the CDR3 is TGTGCCAGTAGTATTCAGGCAACAACTAATGAAAAACTGTTTTTT. The V and J genes are TRBV19 and TRBJ1-4; D unclear. This CDR3 comprises 15 residues. V lost 3 bases and J lost 0, with 8 bases in between. Germline loops: CDR1 LNHDA, CDR2 SQIVND (reference sequence).

This clonotype was found many times. The V call is TRBV27, the J call TRBJ2-1, with 11 bases aligning to TRBD2. CDR3 size: 16 residues. Germline V gene lookup returns CDR1 MNHEY and CDR2 SMNVEV (reference sequence). With V trimmed by 6 bases and J by 0 bases, 4 bases remained unmatched. CDR3 sequence reads: CASSPGLAVSYNEQFF. DNA of the CDR3: TGTGCCAGCAGCCCGGGACTAGCGGTCTCCTACAATGAGCAGTTCTTC.

This clonotype was seen ten or more times. The chain combines TRBV12-3 or TRBV12-4 with TRBJ2-2; a weak D match, TRBD1 (6 bases). V was shortened by 3 bases and J by 6 bases, with 11 bases between the two germline ends. The CDR3 is 14 amino acids. The DNA for the CDR3 is TGTGCCAGCAGTTTCACAGGGATAGCCGGGGAGCTGTTTTTT. This codes for CASSFTGIAGELFF.

The table lists this clonotype with many counts. The J gene is TRBJ1-3, the V gene TRBV11-2, with 7 nucleotides matching TRBD1. With 5 bases clipped from V and 6 bases from J, the junction kept 13 bases outside the gene matches. CDR3 length: 16 amino acids. Germline CDR1 and CDR2: SGHAT and FQNNGV. The CDR3, as DNA: TGTGCCAGCAGCCCACAGACAGGGTCGAAGGCAAACACCATATATTTT. Amino acids: CASSPQTGSKANTIYF.

In this sample, this clonotype turned up many times. The chain joins TRBV7-2 to TRBJ2-7; D not certain. CDR3 size: 15 residues. V was clipped by 0 bases and J by 2 bases, with 11 bases between them. Germline values: CDR1 SGHTA, CDR2 FQGNSA. CDR3 nucleotides: TGTGCCAGCAGCTTAGCAACCGGGTTAACCTACGAGCAGTACTTC. This translates into CASSLATGLTYEQYF.